Below, 17 T cell receptor beta chains from the same sample are listed, as sequenced in a study of shared clonotypes between healthy human individuals. Clones were read by immunoSEQ multiplex PCR, and TCRdb kept only the in-frame ones, dropping some. The sample includes around 990,000 clones, around three quarters of them seen just once. Sequenced input: memory CD4+ T cells from PBMCs. Noted subset: CD45RA-negative fraction. The receptor set was obtained from a man aged 18 to 35 in good health. Some clones in this sample may be carry-over from other donors' samples.

This clone was recorded only once. The CDR3 nucleotides are TGCGCCAGCAGCTTGGGGGTATCCTTTACCCTCGGGGAGCTGTTTTTT. Amino acid sequence: CASSLGVSFTLGELFF. This chain joins TRBV5-1 and TRBJ2-2; D is ambiguous. This CDR3 has 16 amino acids. Germline loops: CDR1 SGHRS, CDR2 YFSETQ. The V end lost 0 bases, the J end lost 7 bases, and 16 bases lay between the germline ends.

The J gene is TRBJ2-7, the V gene TRBV6-1; 7 bases agree with TRBD2. Germline trimming cut 2 bases from V and 1 base from J; bases unmatched to any gene: 8. This CDR3 contains 16 residues. The germline V gene encodes CDR1 MNHNS and CDR2 SASEGT. For the CDR3, the DNA is TGTGCCAGCAGTGAACCCCTCCGGGGGGTATCCTACGAGCAGTACTTC. Its translation is CASSEPLRGVSYEQYF.

The V call is TRBV28, the J call TRBJ2-1; D remains unclear. In germline, CDR1 is MDHEN, CDR2 SYDVKM. The CDR3 has 12 amino acids. The V gene lost 3 bases and the J gene lost 13 bases, with 13 bases spanning the gap. The CDR3: CASSFQVRGQFF. CDR3 nucleotide sequence: TGTGCCAGCAGTTTTCAGGTCCGAGGACAGTTCTTC. Drawing the rest from reference TRBV28 and TRBJ2-1, the complete variable domain is DVKVTQSSRYLVKRTGEKVFLECVQDMDHENMFWYRQDPGLGLRLIYFSYDVKMKEKGDIPEGYSVSREKKERFSLILESASTNQTSMYLCASSFQVRGQFFGPGTRLTVL.

This clone showed up just once. This chain links TRBV28 with TRBJ1-1, with D perhaps TRBD1 (5 bases). Trimming left V 8 bases short and J 6 bases short, with 16 bases between. The germline gives CDR1 MDHEN, CDR2 SYDVKM. The CDR3 totals 13 residues. The CDR3 DNA reads as TGTGCCAGCCGATGGGGGATTGGGGCTGAAGCTTTCTTT. Encoded protein: CASRWGIGAEAFF.

The chain employs TRBV7-8 and TRBJ1-2, with 7 bases matching TRBD1. Losses at the gene ends were 5 bases for V and 4 bases for J; bases not matched to a gene: 13. There are 16 residues in the CDR3. Germline values: CDR1 SGHVS, CDR2 FQNEAQ. This chain's CDR3 is CASSRRLQGDFYGYTF. The CDR3 nucleotides are TGTGCCAGCAGCCGTAGGCTCCAGGGGGATTTCTATGGCTACACCTTC.

The rearrangement links TRBV12-2 to TRBJ2-3. TRBV12-2 is marked as a pseudogene. The CDR3 extends over 17 amino acids. In DNA form, the CDR3 reads TGTGCAAGTCGCTTAAGTGGGGGTCAGGGAGGCACAGATACGCAGTATTTT. It yields the protein CASRLSGGQGGTDTQYF.

This clone was counted a few times. The V gene is TRBV4-1, the J gene TRBJ2-4; the D is unclear. The V end was cut by 0 bases, the J end by 1 base, with 10 bases between. CDR1 and CDR2 (germline): MGHRA, YSYEKL. The CDR3 totals 16 residues. DNA for the CDR3: TGCGCCAGCAGCCAAGAAGGAGTGGCGGCCAAAAACATTCAGTACTTC. This translates into CASSQEGVAAKNIQYF.

CDR3 in DNA: TGCAGCGTGGGGTTTGGAGACGAGCAGTACTTC. This codes for CSVGFGDEQYF. V is TRBV29-1 and J is TRBJ2-7; D is ambiguous. Per the germline V gene, CDR1 is SQVTM and CDR2 is ANQGSEA. The CDR3 is 11 amino acids. Trimming shortened V by 6 bases and J by 5 bases, and 11 bases separated the two germline ends.

This clone was observed a single time. The chain combines TRBV2 with TRBJ2-1, with TRBD1 identical over 8 bases. The CDR3 sequence is 14 residues long. The junction had 9 bases not matched to a gene; V was cut back by 7 bases and J by 7 bases. Germline V gives CDR1 SNHLY, CDR2 FYNNEI. The CDR3 reads CASTEDRAKNEQFF. CDR3 sequence (DNA): TGTGCCAGCACGGAGGACAGGGCCAAGAATGAGCAGTTCTTC.

The chain links TRBV5-4 to TRBJ1-4; weak D call: TRBD1 (6 bases). Germline V gene lookup returns CDR1 SGHNT and CDR2 YYREEE (reference sequence). The V end lost 4 bases, the J end lost 0 bases, and 10 bases lay between the germline ends. CDR3 length: 15 residues. This chain's CDR3 is CASSGGGATNEKLFF. The CDR3 coding sequence is TGTGCCAGCAGCGGGGGCGGTGCAACTAATGAAAAACTGTTTTTT.

As DNA, the CDR3 is TGTGCCATCAGCGGCCGACTGTACGAGGAGCTGTTTTTT. It encodes CAISGRLYEELFF. The chain employs TRBV10-3 and TRBJ2-2, with no clear D. V was cut by 6 bases and J by 10 bases, with 15 bases left in between. There are 13 residues in the CDR3. The germline V gene has CDR1 ENHRY and CDR2 SYGVKD.

This clone occurred a few times. One junction end disagrees with the germline gene, perhaps due to a read error. The chain recombines TRBV20-1 with TRBJ2-1, with D tentatively TRBD2 (6 bases). The CDR3 spans 11 residues. Germline CDR1 DFQATT, CDR2 SNEGSKA (reference sequence). The CDR3 nucleotides are TGCAGTGCTAGAGATCGACTAGTGCTGATCTTC. It translates to CSARDRLVLIF.

The V and J genes are TRBV7-8 and TRBJ1-4, with 8 bases identical to TRBD1. V shed 5 bases and J 5 bases; nucleotides not matched to a gene: 4. Germline V gives CDR1 SGHVS, CDR2 FQNEAQ. The CDR3 has 14 residues. CDR3 nucleotides: TGTGCCAGCAGCCGGGACAGGAGGAATGAAAAACTGTTTTTT. This encodes CASSRDRRNEKLFF.

The rearrangement uses TRBV18 and TRBJ2-7, with no clear D. Trimming took 3 bases from V and 0 from J, leaving 9 bases between them. Germline V lookup: CDR1 KGHSH, CDR2 LQKENI. The CDR3 is 14 amino acids. The CDR3 is CASSPGQPSYEQYF. The CDR3, as DNA: TGTGCCAGCTCACCTGGGCAGCCCTCCTACGAGCAGTACTTC.

This clone was detected only a few times. The chain combines TRBV6-5 with TRBJ1-4; TRBD1 is a possible D gene (6 bases). Germline V gives CDR1 MNHEY, CDR2 SVGAGI. V was pared by 0 bases and J by 8 bases, with 13 bases between. There are 15 residues in the CDR3. The CDR3 nucleotides are TGTGCCAGCAGTTACTCGAACCAGGGGAGAGAAAAACTGTTTTTT. It specifies CASSYSNQGREKLFF.

This clone was seen just once. The J gene is TRBJ2-3, the V gene TRBV11-2; 8 positions agree with TRBD2. The CDR3 loop spans 19 amino acids. Germline-derived CDR1 and CDR2 are SGHAT and FQNNGV. With V trimmed by 1 base and J by 2 bases, 14 bases remained unmatched. The CDR3: CASSLVLRGRPIPTDTQYF. The CDR3 region has the DNA TGTGCCAGCAGCTTAGTATTGCGCGGGAGGCCGATTCCCACAGATACGCAGTATTTT.

The chain combines TRBV19 with TRBJ1-4, with a tentative D call TRBD1 (5 bases). V lost 4 bases and J lost 6, with 15 bases in between. The CDR3 contains 15 residues. CDR1 and CDR2 (germline): LNHDA, SQIVND (reference sequence). CDR3 sequence reads: CASSKHRDGDEKLFF. In DNA, the CDR3 is TGTGCCAGTAGTAAACATAGGGACGGGGATGAAAAACTGTTTTTT.